These T cell receptor beta chains were read from a single sample in a study of neurological immune-mediated disorders. Each CDR3 protein is one row after TCRdb ran MiXCR on the 5' RACE reads. The sample yields fewer than 110,000 distinct CDR3 sequences, 10% to 11% seen once. Input material: PBMCs. These receptors were obtained from a female donor with HTLV-1-associated myelopathy (HAM/TSP). Both conserved end residues are part of each CDR3. Fields, in order: CDR3 length, D gene, J gene, V gene, clone size, CDR3 DNA, CDR3 protein. The D gene is left open where the match is weak. Clone size appears in some rows only: once, few, many, or a class for an expanded clone.

cdr3_length: 15
d_call: TRBD2
j_call: TRBJ2-2
v_call: TRBV12-3/TRBV12-4
clone_size: many
cdr3_nt: TGTGCCAGCAGATTAGCGGGACCCGCATCCGGGGAGCTGTTTTTT
cdr3_aa: CASRLAGPASGELFF

cdr3_length: 15
d_call: NA
j_call: TRBJ1-3
v_call: TRBV4-3
clone_size: many
cdr3_nt: TGCGCCAGCAGTCACGGGACCGGGACTGGAAACACCATATATTTT
cdr3_aa: CASSHGTGTGNTIYF

cdr3_length: 15
d_call: NA
j_call: TRBJ2-6
v_call: TRBV12-3/TRBV12-4
clone_size: many
cdr3_nt: TGTGCCAGCACCCCGAGCTACGGGTGGGCCAACGTCCTGACTTTC
cdr3_aa: CASTPSYGWANVLTF

cdr3_length: 16
d_call: NA
j_call: TRBJ2-7
v_call: TRBV5-6
clone_size: many
cdr3_nt: TGTGCCAGCAGCTTGCCCAGGCCGACAGCCTCCTACGAGCAGTACTTC
cdr3_aa: CASSLPRPTASYEQYF

cdr3_length: 14
d_call: TRBD1
j_call: TRBJ2-1
v_call: TRBV5-1
clone_size: many
cdr3_nt: TGCGCCAGCAGCTTGGAAGCCCCGGGACAGGGGATAATCTTC
cdr3_aa: CASSLEAPGQGIIF

cdr3_length: 14
d_call: NA
j_call: TRBJ2-3
v_call: TRBV9
clone_size: many
cdr3_nt: TGTGCCAGCAGTTACGGTCTAGCTACAGATACGCAGTATTTT
cdr3_aa: CASSYGLATDTQYF

cdr3_length: 16
d_call: NA
j_call: TRBJ2-2
v_call: TRBV5-1
clone_size: many
cdr3_nt: TGCGCCAGCAGCACCGCGAAGAACGCTAACACCGGGGAGCTGTTTTTT
cdr3_aa: CASSTAKNANTGELFF

cdr3_length: 15
d_call: NA
j_call: TRBJ2-7
v_call: TRBV5-1
clone_size: few
cdr3_nt: TGCGCCAGCAGCGTGACCAAAGGGGCGGTCTACGAGCAGTACTTC
cdr3_aa: CASSVTKGAVYEQYF

cdr3_length: 14
d_call: TRBD1
j_call: TRBJ2-7
v_call: TRBV7-6
clone_size: many
cdr3_nt: TGTGCCAGCAGCCCGGACAGGTTAACCTACGAGCAGTACTTC
cdr3_aa: CASSPDRLTYEQYF

cdr3_length: 14
d_call: TRBD1
j_call: TRBJ1-2
v_call: TRBV12-3/TRBV12-4
clone_size: many
cdr3_nt: TGTGCCAGCAGTAGAGTGACAGGGAGGCATGGCTACACCTTC
cdr3_aa: CASSRVTGRHGYTF

cdr3_length: 13
d_call: NA
j_call: TRBJ1-5
v_call: TRBV5-5
clone_size: many
cdr3_nt: TGTGCCAGCAGCGTGGAGGGAAAGCAGCCCCAGCATTTT
cdr3_aa: CASSVEGKQPQHF

cdr3_length: 16
d_call: NA
j_call: TRBJ2-4
v_call: TRBV5-4
clone_size: many
cdr3_nt: TGTGCCAGCAGCTTGTACGGGGGGCTAGCCAAAAACATTCAGTACTTC
cdr3_aa: CASSLYGGLAKNIQYF

cdr3_length: 16
d_call: TRBD1
j_call: TRBJ2-2
v_call: TRBV5-1
clone_size: many
cdr3_nt: TGCGCCAGCAGCCAGGACAGGGTGGCGAACACCGGGGAGCTGTTTTTT
cdr3_aa: CASSQDRVANTGELFF

cdr3_length: 13
d_call: NA
j_call: TRBJ1-2
v_call: TRBV9
clone_size: many
cdr3_nt: TGTGCCAGCAGCGTAGCGCCCGCGGTTGGCTACACCTTC
cdr3_aa: CASSVAPAVGYTF

cdr3_length: 13
d_call: NA
j_call: TRBJ2-7
v_call: TRBV20-1
clone_size: many
cdr3_nt: TGCAGTGCTAGGGGACCGAGTACCTACGAGCAGTACTTC
cdr3_aa: CSARGPSTYEQYF

cdr3_length: 18
d_call: NA
j_call: TRBJ2-2
v_call: TRBV5-1
clone_size: many
cdr3_nt: TGCGCCAGCAGCCTCACGGGGACCCATGTTTCGAACACCGGGGAGCTGTTTTTT
cdr3_aa: CASSLTGTHVSNTGELFF

cdr3_length: 13
d_call: TRBD1
j_call: TRBJ2-7
v_call: TRBV18
clone_size: NA
cdr3_nt: TGTGCCAGCTCCCCGGGACAGGGGGATCTGGAGTACTTC
cdr3_aa: CASSPGQGDLEYF

cdr3_length: 14
d_call: NA
j_call: TRBJ2-3
v_call: TRBV20-1
clone_size: many
cdr3_nt: TGCAGTGCTTTCCGGGGCCTCTTCACAGATACGCAGTATTTT
cdr3_aa: CSAFRGLFTDTQYF

cdr3_length: 12
d_call: NA
j_call: TRBJ2-7
v_call: TRBV20-1
clone_size: many
cdr3_nt: TGCAGTGCGTCCGCCCTCAAGATCGAGCAGTACTTC
cdr3_aa: CSASALKIEQYF

cdr3_length: 14
d_call: NA
j_call: TRBJ2-5
v_call: TRBV20-1
clone_size: many
cdr3_nt: TGCAGTGCTAGAGATGGGGGGACTCAAGAGACCCAGTACTTC
cdr3_aa: CSARDGGTQETQYF

cdr3_length: 14
d_call: NA
j_call: TRBJ2-1
v_call: TRBV24-1
clone_size: NA
cdr3_nt: TGTGCCACCAGTGATTTGTGGCAGGGCAATGAGCAGTTCTTC
cdr3_aa: CATSDLWQGNEQFF

cdr3_length: 16
d_call: NA
j_call: TRBJ2-2
v_call: TRBV20-1
clone_size: NA
cdr3_nt: TGCAGTGCTAGAGTTATTGAGGCAGGGGTCGACGGGGAGCTGTTTTTT
cdr3_aa: CSARVIEAGVDGELFF

cdr3_length: 15
d_call: NA
j_call: TRBJ2-2
v_call: TRBV5-1
clone_size: many
cdr3_nt: TGCGCCAGCAGCCTTTTGGTGTCGAACACCGGGGAGCTGTTTTTT
cdr3_aa: CASSLLVSNTGELFF

cdr3_length: 14
d_call: NA
j_call: TRBJ2-7
v_call: TRBV5-1
clone_size: many
cdr3_nt: TGCGCCAGCAGCCCGGGTCTTCCCCCCTACGAGCAGTACTTC
cdr3_aa: CASSPGLPPYEQYF

cdr3_length: 16
d_call: TRBD2
j_call: TRBJ2-7
v_call: TRBV5-1
clone_size: few
cdr3_nt: TGCGCCAGCAGCTCACACGGGTTAGCGGGGACCTACGAGCAGTACTTC
cdr3_aa: CASSSHGLAGTYEQYF

cdr3_length: 17
d_call: TRBD1
j_call: TRBJ2-7
v_call: TRBV12-3/TRBV12-4
clone_size: many
cdr3_nt: TGTGCCAGCAGTCCTCATCCCGGACAGGGGGCCCTCTACGAGCAGTACTTC
cdr3_aa: CASSPHPGQGALYEQYF

cdr3_length: 15
d_call: NA
j_call: TRBJ2-1
v_call: TRBV20-1
clone_size: many
cdr3_nt: TGCAGTGCCGGGGAGGCGTCCTTAGCCTACAATGAGCAGTTCTTC
cdr3_aa: CSAGEASLAYNEQFF

cdr3_length: 13
d_call: NA
j_call: TRBJ1-1
v_call: TRBV24-1
clone_size: many
cdr3_nt: TGTGCCACCAGTGATCCCTATAGCACTGAAGCTTTCTTT
cdr3_aa: CATSDPYSTEAFF

cdr3_length: 12
d_call: NA
j_call: TRBJ2-3
v_call: TRBV5-1
clone_size: many
cdr3_nt: TGCGCCAGCAGCCTCTACACAGATACGCAGTATTTT
cdr3_aa: CASSLYTDTQYF

cdr3_length: 15
d_call: TRBD1
j_call: TRBJ1-5
v_call: TRBV11-2
clone_size: many
cdr3_nt: TGTGCCAGCAGCTTAACAGGGGGTTTTAATCAGCCCCAGCATTTT
cdr3_aa: CASSLTGGFNQPQHF

cdr3_length: 15
d_call: TRBD2
j_call: TRBJ2-1
v_call: TRBV7-2
clone_size: many
cdr3_nt: TGTGCCAGCAGCCCCCTGGCGGGACTAAGAAATGAGCAGTTCTTC
cdr3_aa: CASSPLAGLRNEQFF

cdr3_length: 19
d_call: NA
j_call: TRBJ1-3
v_call: TRBV4-1
clone_size: many
cdr3_nt: TGCGCCAGCAGCCACCAGATCCTGGGTCCGGGCCGCGGGGGAAGCACCATATATTTT
cdr3_aa: CASSHQILGPGRGGSTIYF

cdr3_length: 15
d_call: TRBD1
j_call: TRBJ2-1
v_call: TRBV20-1
clone_size: many
cdr3_nt: TGCAGTGCTAGGATGGACAGGGTCATCAATAATGAGCAGTTCTTC
cdr3_aa: CSARMDRVINNEQFF

cdr3_length: 15
d_call: NA
j_call: TRBJ2-1
v_call: TRBV5-1
clone_size: many
cdr3_nt: TGCGCCAGCAGCTTGGAGGGCAACCTGGGCGGTGAGCAGTTCTTC
cdr3_aa: CASSLEGNLGGEQFF

cdr3_length: 15
d_call: NA
j_call: TRBJ2-3
v_call: TRBV5-6
clone_size: many
cdr3_nt: TGTGCCAGCACGTACTTGAGGGGCCAGACAGATACGCAGTATTTT
cdr3_aa: CASTYLRGQTDTQYF

cdr3_length: 15
d_call: TRBD1
j_call: TRBJ1-2
v_call: TRBV4-1
clone_size: many
cdr3_nt: TGCGCCAGCAGCCAAATGAGGGACAGGGTGGATGGCTACACCTTC
cdr3_aa: CASSQMRDRVDGYTF

cdr3_length: 18
d_call: TRBD2
j_call: TRBJ2-1
v_call: TRBV5-1
clone_size: many
cdr3_nt: TGCGCCAGCAGCCCCCGGGGACTAGCGGGGGGGATGAACAATGAGCAGTTCTTC
cdr3_aa: CASSPRGLAGGMNNEQFF

cdr3_length: 14
d_call: TRBD1
j_call: TRBJ1-4
v_call: TRBV5-1
clone_size: many
cdr3_nt: TGCGCCAGCAGCCTTGACAGGGGGCATGAAAAACTGTTTTTT
cdr3_aa: CASSLDRGHEKLFF

cdr3_length: 15
d_call: NA
j_call: TRBJ1-1
v_call: TRBV6-1
clone_size: many
cdr3_nt: TGTGCCAGTAAGCGACAGATCTTGGCGAACACTGAAGCTTTCTTT
cdr3_aa: CASKRQILANTEAFF